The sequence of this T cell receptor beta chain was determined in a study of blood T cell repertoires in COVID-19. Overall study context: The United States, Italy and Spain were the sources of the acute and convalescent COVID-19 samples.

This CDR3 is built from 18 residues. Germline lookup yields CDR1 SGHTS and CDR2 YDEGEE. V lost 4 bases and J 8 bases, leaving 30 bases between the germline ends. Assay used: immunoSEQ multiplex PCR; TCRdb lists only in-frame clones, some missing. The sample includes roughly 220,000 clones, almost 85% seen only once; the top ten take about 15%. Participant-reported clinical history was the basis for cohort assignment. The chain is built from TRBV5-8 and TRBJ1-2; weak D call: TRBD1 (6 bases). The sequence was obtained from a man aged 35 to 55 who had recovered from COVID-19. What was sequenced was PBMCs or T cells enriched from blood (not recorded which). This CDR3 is CASSRNNPGQGSGLGYTF. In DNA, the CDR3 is TGTGCCAGCAGCAGAAATAACCCGGGACAAGGAAGCGGCCTCGGCTACACCTTC.